The TCR beta chain described here comes from a study of CD8 T cells in ankylosing spondylitis. In TCRdb, the 5' RACE reads were re-called with MiXCR into one record per CDR3 protein. This sample has under 250,000 distinct CDR3 sequences, with 32% found just once. What was sequenced was blood, either unsorted or a sorted T cell fraction (not recorded which). This sequence was found in a male donor with ankylosing spondylitis or in good health (not recorded which).

CDR3 sequence (DNA): TGTGCCAGCAGTTACCTGTACCAAGAGACCCAGTACTTC. Protein product: CASSYLYQETQYF. This chain joins TRBV6-6 and TRBJ2-5; the D is unclear. There are 13 residues in the CDR3. V shed 2 bases and J shed 0 bases, with 4 bases lying between them. Germline CDR1 is MNHNY and CDR2 is SVGAGI (reference sequence).